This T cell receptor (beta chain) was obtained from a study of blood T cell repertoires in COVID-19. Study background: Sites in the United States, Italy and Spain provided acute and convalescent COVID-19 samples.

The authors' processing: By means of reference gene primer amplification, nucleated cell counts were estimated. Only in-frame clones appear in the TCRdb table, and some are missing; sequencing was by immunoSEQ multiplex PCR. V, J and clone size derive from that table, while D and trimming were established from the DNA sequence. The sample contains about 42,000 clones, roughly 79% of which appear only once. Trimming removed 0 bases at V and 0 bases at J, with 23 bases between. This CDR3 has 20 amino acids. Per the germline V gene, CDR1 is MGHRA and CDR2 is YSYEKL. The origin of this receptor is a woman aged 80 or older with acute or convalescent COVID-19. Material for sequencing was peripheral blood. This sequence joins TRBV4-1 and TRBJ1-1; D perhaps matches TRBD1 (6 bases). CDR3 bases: TGCGCCAGCAGCCAAGATGCAACAGGGAGTTGGCGATACATGAACACTGAAGCTTTCTTT. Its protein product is CASSQDATGSWRYMNTEAFF.